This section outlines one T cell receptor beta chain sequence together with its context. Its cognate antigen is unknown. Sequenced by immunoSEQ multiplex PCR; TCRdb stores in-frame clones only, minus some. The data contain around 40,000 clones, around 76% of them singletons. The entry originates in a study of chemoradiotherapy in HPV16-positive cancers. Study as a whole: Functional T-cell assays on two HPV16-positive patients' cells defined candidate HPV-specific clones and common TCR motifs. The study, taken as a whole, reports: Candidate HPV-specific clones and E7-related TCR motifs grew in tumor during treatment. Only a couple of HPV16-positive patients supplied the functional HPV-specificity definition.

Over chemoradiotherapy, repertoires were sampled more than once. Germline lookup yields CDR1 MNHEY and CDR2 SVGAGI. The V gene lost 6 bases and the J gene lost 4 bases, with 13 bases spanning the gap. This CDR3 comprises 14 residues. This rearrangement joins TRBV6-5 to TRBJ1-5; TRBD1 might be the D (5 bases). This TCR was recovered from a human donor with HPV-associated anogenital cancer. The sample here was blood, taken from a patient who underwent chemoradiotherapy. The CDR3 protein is CASSSDRENQPQHF. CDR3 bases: TGTGCCAGCAGCTCTGACAGAGAGAATCAGCCCCAGCATTTT.